This T cell receptor (beta chain) was captured by sequencing in a study of blood T cell repertoires in COVID-19. Study at large: The study drew acute and convalescent COVID-19 samples from the United States, Italy and Spain. PBMCs, B-cell-depleted T cells, or T cells were the source of the cDNA or gDNA that made up the material.

How the authors handled the data: Reference gene primer amplification yielded estimated nucleated cell counts. The method was immunoSEQ multiplex PCR; TCRdb's version includes in-frame clones alone and lacks a portion of them. For V, J and clone size, that table is used; D and trimming come from the DNA. The sample lists under 200,000 clones; more than 70% were seen once. The CDR3 has 15 residues. Trimming at V came to 6 bases and at J to 3 bases, leaving 4 bases not matched to a gene. Germline loops: CDR1 MNHEY, CDR2 SVGEGT. The sequencing input was peripheral blood. The genes are TRBV6-2 or TRBV6-3 and TRBJ2-7; 14 bases are a match to TRBD2. The receptor was isolated from a man younger than 35 with active or convalescent COVID-19. The CDR3 coding sequence is TGTGCCAGCAGCCTCGGGACTAGCGGGAGCTACGAGCAGTACTTC. Amino acid sequence: CASSLGTSGSYEQYF.